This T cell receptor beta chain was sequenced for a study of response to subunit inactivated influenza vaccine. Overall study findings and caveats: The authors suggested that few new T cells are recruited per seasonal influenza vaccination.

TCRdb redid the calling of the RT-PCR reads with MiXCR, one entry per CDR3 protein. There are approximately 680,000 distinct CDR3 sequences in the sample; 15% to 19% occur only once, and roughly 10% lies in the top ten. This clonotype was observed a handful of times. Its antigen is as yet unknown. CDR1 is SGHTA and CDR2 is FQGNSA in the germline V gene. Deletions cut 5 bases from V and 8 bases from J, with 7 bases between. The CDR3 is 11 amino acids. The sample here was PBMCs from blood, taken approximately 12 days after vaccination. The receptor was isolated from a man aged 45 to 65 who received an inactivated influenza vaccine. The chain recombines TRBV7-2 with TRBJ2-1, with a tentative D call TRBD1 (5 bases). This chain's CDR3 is CASSPGYEQFF. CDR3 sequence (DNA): TGTGCCAGCAGCCCAGGGTATGAGCAGTTCTTC.